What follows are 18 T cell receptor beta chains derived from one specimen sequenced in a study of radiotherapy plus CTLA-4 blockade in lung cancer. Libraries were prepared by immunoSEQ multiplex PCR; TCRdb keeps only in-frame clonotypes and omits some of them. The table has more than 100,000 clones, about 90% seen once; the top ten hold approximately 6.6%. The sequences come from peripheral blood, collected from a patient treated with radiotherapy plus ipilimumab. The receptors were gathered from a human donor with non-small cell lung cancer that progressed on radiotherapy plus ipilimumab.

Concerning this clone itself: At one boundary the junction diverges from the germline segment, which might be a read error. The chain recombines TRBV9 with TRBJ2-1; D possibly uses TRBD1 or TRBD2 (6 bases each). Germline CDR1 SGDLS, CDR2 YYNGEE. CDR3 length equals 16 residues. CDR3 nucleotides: TGTGCCAGCAGCGTAGGGGGGGCGAACGTGGGTAATGTGCAGTTCTTC. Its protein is CASSVGGANVGNVQFF.

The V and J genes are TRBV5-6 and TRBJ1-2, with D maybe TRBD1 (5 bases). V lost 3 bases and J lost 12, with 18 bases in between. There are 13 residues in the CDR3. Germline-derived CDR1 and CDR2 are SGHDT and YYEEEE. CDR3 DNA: TGTGCCAGCAGCTCGTATGATCGGGGGAGGGACACCTTC. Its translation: CASSSYDRGRDTF.

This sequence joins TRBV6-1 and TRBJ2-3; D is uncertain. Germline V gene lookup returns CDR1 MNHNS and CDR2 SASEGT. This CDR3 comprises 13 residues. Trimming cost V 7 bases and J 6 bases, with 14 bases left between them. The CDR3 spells CASIPWSADTQYF. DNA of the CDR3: TGTGCCAGCATCCCTTGGAGCGCGGATACGCAGTATTTT.

The CDR3 DNA is TGTGCCAGCAGAATCGGTACAGTTTCCCCGCAGTTCTTC. It yields the protein CASRIGTVSPQFF. The chain couples TRBV27 to TRBJ2-1; D is ambiguous. Germline CDR1 reads MNHEY; CDR2 reads SMNVEV (reference sequence). The V end was cut by 6 bases, the J end by 12 bases, with 18 bases between. This CDR3 is built from 13 residues.

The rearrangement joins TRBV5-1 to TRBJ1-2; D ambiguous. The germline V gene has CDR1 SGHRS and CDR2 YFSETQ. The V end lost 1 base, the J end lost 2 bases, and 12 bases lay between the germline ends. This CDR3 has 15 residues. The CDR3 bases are TGCGCCAGCAGCTTGATGAGGGATGGGAACTATGGCTACACCTTC. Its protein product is CASSLMRDGNYGYTF.

CDR3 nucleotides: TGTGCCAGCAGCCCAAGGCTAGGGGACTATGGCTACACCTTC. This translates into CASSPRLGDYGYTF. This chain links TRBV7-8 with TRBJ1-2; tentatively, D is TRBD1 (5 bases). CDR3 size: 14 residues. The ends were cut back, 5 bases at V and 3 bases at J, with 13 bases in the middle. The germline V gene encodes CDR1 SGHVS and CDR2 FQNEAQ.

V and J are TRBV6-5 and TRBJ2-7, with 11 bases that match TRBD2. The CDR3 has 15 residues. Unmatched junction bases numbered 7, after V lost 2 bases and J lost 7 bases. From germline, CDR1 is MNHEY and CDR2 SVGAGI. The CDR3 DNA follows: TGTGCCAGCAGTTACGGACTAGCGGGCTGGCAGGAGCAGTACTTC. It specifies CASSYGLAGWQEQYF.

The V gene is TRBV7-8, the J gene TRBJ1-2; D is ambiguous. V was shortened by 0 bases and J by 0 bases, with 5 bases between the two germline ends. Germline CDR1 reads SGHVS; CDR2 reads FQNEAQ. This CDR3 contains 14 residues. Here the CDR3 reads CASSLAQPNYGYTF. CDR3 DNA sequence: TGTGCCAGCAGCTTAGCGCAACCTAACTATGGCTACACCTTC.

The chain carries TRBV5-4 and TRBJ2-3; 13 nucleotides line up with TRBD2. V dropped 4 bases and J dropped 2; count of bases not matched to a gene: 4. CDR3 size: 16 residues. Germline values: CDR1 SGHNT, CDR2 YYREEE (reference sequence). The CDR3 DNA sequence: TGTGCCAGCAGCAGAGGACTAGCGGGAGTCACAGATACGCAGTATTTT. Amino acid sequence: CASSRGLAGVTDTQYF.

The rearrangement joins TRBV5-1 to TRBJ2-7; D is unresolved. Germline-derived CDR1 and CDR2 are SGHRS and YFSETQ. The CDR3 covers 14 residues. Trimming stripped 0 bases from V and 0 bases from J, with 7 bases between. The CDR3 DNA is TGCGCCAGCAGCTTGGGGCTAGTCTCCTACGAGCAGTACTTC. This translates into CASSLGLVSYEQYF.

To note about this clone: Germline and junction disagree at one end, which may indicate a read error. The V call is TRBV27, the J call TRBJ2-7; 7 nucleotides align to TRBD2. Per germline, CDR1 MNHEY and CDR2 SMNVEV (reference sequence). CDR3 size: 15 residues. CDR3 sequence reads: CASSVSRTSIREQYF. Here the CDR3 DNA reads TGTGCCAGCAGTGTATCGCGGACTAGTATCCGCGAGCAGTACTTC.

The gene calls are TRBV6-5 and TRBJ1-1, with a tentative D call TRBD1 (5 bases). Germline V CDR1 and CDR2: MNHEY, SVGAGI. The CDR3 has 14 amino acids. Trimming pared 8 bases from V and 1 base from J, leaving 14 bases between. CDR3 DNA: TGTGCCAGCCGGGGCGGAACAGCGAACACTGAAGCTTTCTTT. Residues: CASRGGTANTEAFF.

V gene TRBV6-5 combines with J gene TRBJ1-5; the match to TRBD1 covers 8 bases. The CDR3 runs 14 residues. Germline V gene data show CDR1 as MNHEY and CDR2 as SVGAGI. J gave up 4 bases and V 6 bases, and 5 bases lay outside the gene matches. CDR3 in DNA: TGTGCCAGCAGACGACAGGGGATAAATCAGCCCCAGCATTTT. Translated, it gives CASRRQGINQPQHF.

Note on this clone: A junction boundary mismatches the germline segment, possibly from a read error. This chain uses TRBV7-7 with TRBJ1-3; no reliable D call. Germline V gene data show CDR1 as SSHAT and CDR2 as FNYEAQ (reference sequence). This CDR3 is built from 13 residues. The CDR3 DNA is TGTGCTAGCAGTTCATACACTGGAAACACCATATATTTT. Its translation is CASSSYTGNTIYF. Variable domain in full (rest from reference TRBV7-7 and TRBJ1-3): GAGVSQSPRYKVTKRGQDVTLRCDPISSHATLYWYQQALGQGPEFLTYFNYEAQPDKSGLPSDRFSAERPEGSISTLTIQRTEQRDSAMYRCASSSYTGNTIYFGEGSWLTVV.

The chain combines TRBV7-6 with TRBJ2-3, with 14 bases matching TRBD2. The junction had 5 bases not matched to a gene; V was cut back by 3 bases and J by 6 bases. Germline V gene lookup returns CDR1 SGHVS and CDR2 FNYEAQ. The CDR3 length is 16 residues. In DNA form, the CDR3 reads TGTGCCAGCAGCTTGACTAGCGGGAGGGCCACGGATACGCAGTATTTT. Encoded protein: CASSLTSGRATDTQYF. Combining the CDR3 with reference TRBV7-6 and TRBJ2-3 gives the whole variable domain GAGVSQSPRYKVTKRGQDVALRCDPISGHVSLYWYRQALGQGPEFLTYFNYEAQQDKSGLPNDRFSAERPEGSISTLTIQRTEQRDSAMYRCASSLTSGRATDTQYFGPGTRLTVL.

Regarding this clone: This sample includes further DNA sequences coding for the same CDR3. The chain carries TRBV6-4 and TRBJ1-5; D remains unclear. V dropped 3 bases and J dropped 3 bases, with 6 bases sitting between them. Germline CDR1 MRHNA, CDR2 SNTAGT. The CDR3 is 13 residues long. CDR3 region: CASSEAANQPQHF. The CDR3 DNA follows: TGTGCCAGCAGTGAGGCAGCCAATCAGCCCCAGCATTTT.

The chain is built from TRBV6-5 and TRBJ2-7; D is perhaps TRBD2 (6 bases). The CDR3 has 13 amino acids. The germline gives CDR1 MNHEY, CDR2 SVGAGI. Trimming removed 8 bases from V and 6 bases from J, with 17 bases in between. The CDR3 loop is CASGRAGLGEQYF. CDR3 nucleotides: TGTGCCAGCGGTCGTGCGGGGCTCGGCGAGCAGTACTTC.

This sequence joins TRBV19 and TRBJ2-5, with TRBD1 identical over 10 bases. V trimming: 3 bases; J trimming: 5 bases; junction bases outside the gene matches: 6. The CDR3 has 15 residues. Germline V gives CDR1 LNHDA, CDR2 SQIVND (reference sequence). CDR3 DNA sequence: TGTGCCAGTAGTATTGGGACAGGGGCGGGGGAGACCCAGTACTTC. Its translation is CASSIGTGAGETQYF.